The next 21 T cell receptor beta chains were all read from a single sample in a study of cytomegalovirus exposure and HLA in healthy donors. Researchers ran the PCR with 60 Vbeta and 13 Jbeta primers. Only in-frame clones appear in the TCRdb table, and some are missing; sequencing was by immunoSEQ multiplex PCR. This sample carries around 170,000 clones, 80% of them seen once, and the ten largest clones take 6.3%. The sequencing sample was made of PBMCs. All receptors derive from a man in his forties in good health and CMV-seropositive.

Turning to this clone: Other DNA sequences within the sample encode an identical CDR3. The J gene is TRBJ1-3, the V gene TRBV9; D perhaps matches TRBD1 (5 bases). Deletions cut 0 bases from V and 3 bases from J, with 7 bases between. The CDR3 has 14 residues. The germline gives CDR1 SGDLS, CDR2 YYNGEE. The CDR3 is CASSVATGGNTIYF. The CDR3 DNA follows: TGTGCCAGCAGCGTAGCAACAGGTGGAAACACCATATATTTT.

The genes are TRBV18 and TRBJ2-2; 14 nucleotides agree with TRBD2. This CDR3 has 18 residues. J lost 1 base, V lost 3 bases, and 4 bases had no gene match. In germline, CDR1 is KGHSH, CDR2 LQKENI. As DNA, the CDR3 is TGTGCCAGCTCACCCCCCGGACTAGCGGGGGGGAACACCGGGGAGCTGTTTTTT. As protein: CASSPPGLAGGNTGELFF.

CDR3: CASTRGQRLQETQYF. CDR3 in DNA: TGTGCCAGCACCCGAGGGCAGCGTCTCCAAGAGACCCAGTACTTC. The V gene is TRBV28, the J gene TRBJ2-5, with a possible D match to TRBD2 (5 bases). Germline lookup yields CDR1 MDHEN and CDR2 SYDVKM. This CDR3 is 15 amino acids long. V was trimmed by 7 bases and J by 1 base, leaving 16 bases between them.

The chain links TRBV20-1 to TRBJ1-2; D ambiguous. Trimming left V 2 bases short and J 8 bases short, with 9 bases between. Looked up from germline, CDR1 is DFQATT and CDR2 is SNEGSKA (reference sequence). The CDR3 runs to 11 residues. DNA of the CDR3: TGCAGTGCTAGACAGATGCAGGGCTACACCTTC. This sequence encodes CSARQMQGYTF.

This chain joins TRBV9 and TRBJ1-2; possible D gene TRBD1, 5 bases. Trimming left V 9 bases short and J 8 bases short, with 14 bases between. There are 11 residues in the CDR3. Germline V CDR1 and CDR2: SGDLS, YYNGEE. Written as DNA, the CDR3 is TGTGCCACCAACGACGGGGGGGGCTACACCTTC. Its protein is CATNDGGGYTF.

This clone was seen a single time. The chain has TRBV27 and TRBJ2-7; D remains ambiguous. V lost 7 bases and J 2 bases, leaving 9 bases between the germline ends. From germline, CDR1 is MNHEY and CDR2 SMNVEV (reference sequence). The CDR3 runs to 12 residues. For the CDR3, the DNA is TGTGCCAGCATGGCAGGCACCTACGAGCAGTACTTC. This translates into CASMAGTYEQYF.

This clone was counted only a few times. This chain joins TRBV4-1 and TRBJ2-1, with 8 bases aligning to TRBD1. The CDR3 has 15 amino acids. The ends lost 7 bases at V and 8 bases at J; junction bases unmatched: 13. Germline V gene lookup returns CDR1 MGHRA and CDR2 YSYEKL. Here the CDR3 DNA reads TGCGCCAGCACCCACGGGACAGGAGGTGAATATGAGCAGTTCTTC. This sequence encodes CASTHGTGGEYEQFF.

The chain joins TRBV14 to TRBJ1-6, with 8 nucleotides matching TRBD1. Germline CDR1 SGHDN, CDR2 FVKESK. The CDR3 has 12 residues. V shed 8 bases and J 14 bases; nucleotides not matched to a gene: 8. The chain's CDR3 is CASGQGPLSLHF. In nucleotides, the CDR3 is TGTGCCAGCGGACAGGGACCTCTGTCCCTCCACTTT.

This clone was observed a handful of times. CDR3 residues: CASSEWGPRYGYTF. The CDR3 DNA sequence: TGCGCCAGCAGTGAGTGGGGGCCGCGCTATGGCTACACCTTC. The V and J genes are TRBV10-2 and TRBJ1-2; maybe TRBD1 (6 bases). There are 14 residues in the CDR3. Germline CDR1 WSHSY, CDR2 SAAADI. V was pared by 1 base and J by 4 bases, with 10 bases between.

The J gene is TRBJ2-1, the V gene TRBV28, with 7 nucleotides matching TRBD1. The J segment lost 5 bases and the V segment lost 3 bases, leaving 7 bases of the junction unmatched. Germline values: CDR1 MDHEN, CDR2 SYDVKM. The length of the CDR3 is 15 residues. CDR3 sequence reads: CASSFRAGGDNEQFF. Written as DNA, the CDR3 is TGTGCCAGCAGTTTTAGGGCAGGGGGAGACAATGAGCAGTTCTTC.

The chain is built from TRBV19 and TRBJ1-5; 7 nucleotides line up with TRBD1. Germline loops: CDR1 LNHDA, CDR2 SQIVND (reference sequence). V was pared by 1 base and J by 6 bases, with 6 bases of the junction left unmatched. The CDR3 covers 15 residues. The CDR3 DNA sequence: TGTGCCAGTAGTATAGGACAGGGAGGAAGTCAGCCCCAGCATTTT. Translating it yields CASSIGQGGSQPQHF.

This chain connects TRBV10-3 to TRBJ1-5; possible D gene TRBD1, 6 bases. Germline V gene lookup returns CDR1 ENHRY and CDR2 SYGVKD. Trimming cost V 4 bases and J 3 bases, with 10 bases left between them. This CDR3 comprises 14 residues. CDR3 region: CAISVDSFNQPQHF. CDR3 sequence (DNA): TGTGCCATCAGTGTGGACAGCTTCAATCAGCCCCAGCATTTT.

V is TRBV10-3 and J is TRBJ1-5; D is unresolved. CDR1 is ENHRY and CDR2 is SYGVKD in the germline V gene. Trimming stripped 11 bases from V and 6 bases from J, with 23 bases between. This CDR3 comprises 15 residues. The CDR3 protein is CASSWAQANGQPQHF. CDR3 nucleotide sequence: TGTGCCTCGAGTTGGGCCCAGGCAAACGGTCAGCCCCAGCATTTT.

The rearrangement links TRBV19 to TRBJ1-2, with 9 bases aligning to TRBD1. Germline V gene lookup returns CDR1 LNHDA and CDR2 SQIVND (reference sequence). The CDR3 loop spans 17 amino acids. V lost 6 bases, J lost 3 bases, and 14 bases stayed unmatched. CDR3 nucleotides: TGTGCCAGTAGCAGGACAGGGGAACTGAGGGGATACTATGGCTACACCTTC. This codes for CASSRTGELRGYYGYTF.

V and J are TRBV28 and TRBJ2-1, with a tentative D call TRBD1 (5 bases). Germline V gives CDR1 MDHEN, CDR2 SYDVKM. Trimming took off 2 bases at V and 4 bases at J, with 15 bases between the two ends. The CDR3 contains 16 residues. The CDR3 sequence is CASSLRQGRFYNEQFF. CDR3 bases: TGTGCCAGCAGTTTACGCCAGGGAAGATTTTACAATGAGCAGTTCTTC.

This chain connects TRBV19 to TRBJ1-2; D gene uncertain. V was trimmed by 6 bases and J by 5 bases, leaving 13 bases between them. CDR1 and CDR2 (germline): LNHDA, SQIVND (reference sequence). The CDR3 sequence is 13 residues long. The CDR3 reads CASRTKGVYGYTF. CDR3 sequence (DNA): TGTGCCAGTAGAACTAAAGGCGTTTATGGCTACACCTTC.

The V call is TRBV4-3, the J call TRBJ2-1, with 8 bases aligning to TRBD1. V gave up 5 bases and J gave up 2 bases; unmatched junction bases: 8. The CDR3 consists of 16 residues. CDR1 is LGHNA and CDR2 is YSLEER in the germline V gene. CDR3 amino acids: CASSARDRLTYNEQFF. The DNA of the CDR3 is TGCGCCAGCAGCGCCCGGGACAGGCTAACCTACAATGAGCAGTTCTTC.

The chain employs TRBV29-1 and TRBJ1-3; maybe TRBD1 (5 bases). The V end lost 6 bases, the J end lost 0 bases, and 18 bases lay between the germline ends. Per germline, CDR1 SQVTM and CDR2 ANQGSEA. The CDR3 is 16 amino acids. DNA for the CDR3: TGCAGCGTGGAGGGGCAGGGCGGAAGCTCTGGAAACACCATATATTTT. Translation: CSVEGQGGSSGNTIYF. Supplemented by reference TRBV29-1 and TRBJ1-3, the full variable domain reads SAVISQKPSRDICQRGTSLTIQCQVDSQVTMMFWYRQQPGQSLTLIATANQGSEATYESGFVIDKFPISRPNLTFSTLTVSNMSPEDSSIYLCSVEGQGGSSGNTIYFGEGSWLTVV.

This sequence joins TRBV2 and TRBJ1-5, with D perhaps matching TRBD1 (6 bases). This CDR3 region has 14 residues. The V and J ends lost 3 bases and 6 bases respectively, with 12 bases between them. Germline loops: CDR1 SNHLY, CDR2 FYNNEI. The CDR3 spells CASSELQGAQPQHF. CDR3 sequence (DNA): TGTGCCAGCAGTGAGTTACAGGGCGCTCAGCCCCAGCATTTT.

This clone occurred once. The V call is TRBV5-1, the J call TRBJ1-2, with unresolved D. The CDR3 is 13 amino acids. From germline, CDR1 is SGHRS and CDR2 YFSETQ. V shed 1 base and J shed 7 bases, with 11 bases lying between them. CDR3: CASSLTGRGGYTF. Written as DNA, the CDR3 is TGCGCCAGCAGCTTGACGGGTCGAGGTGGCTACACCTTC.

This clone was detected a few times. V usage is TRBV29-1 and J usage is TRBJ1-4; weak D call: TRBD1 (6 bases). The V and J ends lost 5 bases and 10 bases respectively, with 11 bases between them. Germline values: CDR1 SQVTM, CDR2 ANQGSEA. The CDR3 length is 11 residues. The CDR3 DNA reads as TGCAGCGTTCACAGGGTGGGAAAACTGTTTTTT. Translating gives CSVHRVGKLFF.